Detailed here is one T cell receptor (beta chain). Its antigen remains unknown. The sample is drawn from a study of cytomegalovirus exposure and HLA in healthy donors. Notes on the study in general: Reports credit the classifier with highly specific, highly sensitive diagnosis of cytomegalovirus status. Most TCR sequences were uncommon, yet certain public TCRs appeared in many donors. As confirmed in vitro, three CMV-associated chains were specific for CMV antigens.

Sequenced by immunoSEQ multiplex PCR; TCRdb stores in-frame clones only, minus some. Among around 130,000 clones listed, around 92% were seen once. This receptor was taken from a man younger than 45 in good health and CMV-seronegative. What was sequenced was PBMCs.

The CDR3 bases are TGTGCCAGCAGGACTAGCGGGGGATCCTACGAGCAGTACTTC. Translated, it gives CASRTSGGSYEQYF. The rearrangement uses TRBV6-5 and TRBJ2-7, with 12 bases fitting TRBD2. The CDR3 loop spans 14 amino acids. With V trimmed by 6 bases and J by 1 base, 1 base remained unmatched. CDR1 is MNHEY and CDR2 is SVGAGI in the germline V gene.